What follows are 13 T cell receptor beta chains derived from one specimen sequenced in a study of blood T cell repertoires in COVID-19. Generated by immunoSEQ multiplex PCR, the TCRdb table keeps only in-frame clones and is missing some. The top ten clones hold 4.9% of a sample with fewer than 70,000 clones, about four fifths of them seen once. Sequencing was carried out using peripheral blood. These TCRs come from a human donor in a cohort sampled during active COVID-19.

CDR3 sequence: CASSQDPGPRDRVHNEQFF. CDR3 coding DNA: TGCGCCAGCAGCCAAGATCCGGGACCCCGGGACAGGGTGCACAATGAGCAGTTCTTC. The chain uses TRBV4-3 and TRBJ2-1; 9 bases are a match to TRBD1. CDR1 LGHNA and CDR2 YSLEER come from the germline V gene. The CDR3 has 19 amino acids. With V trimmed by 0 bases and J by 5 bases, 14 bases remained unmatched.

As for this clone: One end of the junction varies from germline; a read error may be responsible. V usage is TRBV4-2 and J usage is TRBJ2-5; 10 bases fit TRBD2. The CDR3 has 17 amino acids. Germline CDR1 is LGHNA and CDR2 is YNFKEQ. CDR3 in amino acids: CASSKDWAAGGQETQYF. The CDR3 bases are TGTGCCAGCAGCAAAGACTGGGCAGCGGGGGGGCAAGAGACCCAGTACTTC.

This clone occurred a few times. The chain recombines TRBV4-3 with TRBJ1-2; D not certain. The V end lost 6 bases, the J end lost 0 bases, and 14 bases lay between the germline ends. The germline CDR1 and CDR2 sequences are LGHNA and YSLEER. The CDR3 is made up of 15 amino acids. The DNA for the CDR3 is TGCGCCAGCAGTGCCAATTTCCCAGCTAACTATGGCTACACCTTC. Protein product: CASSANFPANYGYTF.

CDR3 coding DNA: TGTGCCAGCAGTTCGGATAAACAGGGAACTAACTATGGCTACACCTTC. This encodes CASSSDKQGTNYGYTF. The J gene is TRBJ1-2, the V gene TRBV6-5, with D tentatively TRBD1 (6 bases). The CDR3 is 16 residues long. The germline CDR1 and CDR2 sequences are MNHEY and SVGAGI. The V end was cut by 4 bases, the J end by 0 bases, with 15 bases between.

J is TRBJ1-2 and V is TRBV18; D is unclear. The germline CDR1 and CDR2 sequences are KGHSH and LQKENI. The germline V and J ends were trimmed by 3 bases and 4 bases, with 12 bases remaining between them. The CDR3 length is 14 residues. This CDR3 reads CASSPTRDLYGYTF. CDR3 sequence (DNA): TGTGCCAGCTCACCTACTCGGGATCTCTATGGCTACACCTTC.

This chain joins TRBV6-2 or TRBV6-3 and TRBJ1-6, with D perhaps TRBD1 (6 bases). The germline V gene encodes CDR1 MNHEY and CDR2 SVGEGT. The CDR3 is made up of 17 amino acids. Trimming shortened V by 0 bases and J by 11 bases, and 20 bases separated the two germline ends. The DNA for the CDR3 is TGTGCCAGCAGTTACTCGAACATCCGGGGGGCTATGCCACCCCTCCACTTT. It yields the protein CASSYSNIRGAMPPLHF.

CDR3 DNA: TGTGCCAGCCGTAGGACTAGCGCGACCGAGCAGTACTTC. Translated, it gives CASRRTSATEQYF. J is TRBJ2-7 and V is TRBV27; 9 bases line up with TRBD2. V shed 8 bases, J shed 6 bases, and the junction held 8 bases outside the gene matches. CDR1 is MNHEY, CDR2 SMNVEV, per germline (reference sequence). The CDR3 consists of 13 residues.

A few counts support this clone. The genes are TRBV4-1 and TRBJ1-1, with 7 bases identical to TRBD1. From germline, CDR1 is MGHRA and CDR2 YSYEKL. This CDR3 is built from 15 residues. V dropped 5 bases and J dropped 0; count of bases not matched to a gene: 6. The CDR3 is CASSARQGLNTEAFF. The CDR3 bases are TGCGCCAGCAGCGCCAGACAGGGATTGAACACTGAAGCTTTCTTT.

This clone was observed a handful of times. The J gene is TRBJ1-1, the V gene TRBV2; no firm D call. The CDR3 is 12 amino acids. Trimming removed 8 bases from V and 2 bases from J, with 9 bases in between. The germline CDR1 and CDR2 sequences are SNHLY and FYNNEI. The CDR3 nucleotides read TGTGCCAGCGAGGCGGGAAACACTGAAGCTTTCTTT. As protein: CASEAGNTEAFF.

CDR3 sequence (DNA): TGCGCCAGCAGCCAAGAGGCCAGGGGAACTGTTATAGAGCAGTACTTC. This encodes CASSQEARGTVIEQYF. The genes are TRBV4-1 and TRBJ2-7; the D gene is possibly TRBD1 (6 bases). The CDR3 contains 16 residues. The V and J ends lost 0 bases and 7 bases respectively, with 19 bases between them. Germline-derived CDR1 and CDR2 are MGHRA and YSYEKL.

This chain connects TRBV6-5 to TRBJ1-2; 10 bases match TRBD1. This CDR3 spans 11 amino acids. CDR1 and CDR2 (germline): MNHEY, SVGAGI. CDR3 nucleotide sequence: TGTGGGACAGGGGGGAGCTATGGCTACACCTTC. It codes for CGTGGSYGYTF.

The chain recombines TRBV21-1 with TRBJ2-7; TRBD2 was called by the table and not checked on the DNA. TRBV21-1 is noted as a pseudogene. This CDR3 comprises 17 residues. The CDR3 spells CASSKVPPSGSTHEQYF. CDR3 coding DNA: TGTGCCAGCAGCAAAGTGCCCCCGAGCGGGAGTACCCACGAGCAGTACTTC.

The sample holds a few counts of this clone. V is TRBV7-2 and J is TRBJ1-2; no clear D. Germline loops: CDR1 SGHTA, CDR2 FQGNSA. V was trimmed by 7 bases and J by 5 bases, leaving 17 bases between them. This CDR3 has 14 amino acids. Written as DNA, the CDR3 is TGTGCCAGCACCCAAAGGACGGGGTTGTATGGCTACACCTTC. The encoded protein is CASTQRTGLYGYTF.